One sample yielded the 9 T cell receptor beta chains listed below, sequenced in a study of blood T cell repertoires in COVID-19. Here immunoSEQ multiplex PCR was the method, and the copy in TCRdb shows in-frame clones only, minus some. The table includes roughly 220,000 clones, about 85% detected once. Input material: peripheral blood. The receptors shown here come from a woman aged 50 to 60 with COVID-19, enrolled during active disease.

The genes are TRBV6-5 and TRBJ1-2; 8 positions match TRBD1. CDR1 and CDR2 (germline): MNHEY, SVGAGI. CDR3 length equals 13 residues. Losses at the gene ends were 6 bases for V and 4 bases for J; bases not matched to a gene: 4. CDR3 region: CASRYDRGYGYTF. CDR3 bases: TGTGCCAGCAGATACGACAGGGGCTATGGCTACACCTTC.

Of note for this clone: An end of the junction does not agree with germline; a read error may underlie this. The V and J genes are TRBV6-1 and TRBJ1-6; D perhaps matches TRBD1 (5 bases). This CDR3 is built from 16 residues. From germline, CDR1 is MNHNS and CDR2 SASEGT. The DNA of the CDR3 is TGTGCCAGCAGTGAAGGGGGCTTCTTAAAACCCCGGCCCGAATCCTTT. Protein product: CASSEGGFLKPRPESF.

The chain employs TRBV19 and TRBJ1-1; D is ambiguous. Germline V gene lookup returns CDR1 LNHDA and CDR2 SQIVND (reference sequence). The CDR3 has 14 amino acids. Trimming removed 1 base at V and 1 base at J, with 7 bases between. The CDR3 DNA is TGTGCCAGTAGTATAGGAAACTGGAACACTGAAGCTTTCTTT. Its translation is CASSIGNWNTEAFF.

CDR3 sequence reads: CASSQAPTTGDYGYTF. Written as DNA, the CDR3 is TGCGCCAGCAGCCAAGCCCCTACGACAGGCGACTATGGCTACACCTTC. The chain joins TRBV4-1 to TRBJ1-2; D may be TRBD1 (6 bases). The germline gives CDR1 MGHRA, CDR2 YSYEKL. The CDR3 contains 16 residues. Between the trimmed V and J ends, which lost 1 base and 3 bases, there was a span of 15 bases.

J is TRBJ2-5 and V is TRBV12-3 or TRBV12-4; no clear D gene. Trimming left V 1 base short and J 4 bases short, with 7 bases between. This CDR3 is 13 amino acids long. The CDR3 sequence is CASSLVRIETQYF. Written as DNA, the CDR3 is TGTGCCAGCAGTTTAGTCAGGATAGAGACCCAGTACTTC.

This clone was recorded only once. Distinct nucleotide sequences in the sample also encode this CDR3. The rearrangement links TRBV7-9 to TRBJ2-7; 8 positions match TRBD2. V lost 1 base to trimming and J lost 7 bases; unmatched junction nucleotides: 0. The V gene's germline CDR1 is SEHNR and CDR2 FQNEAQ (reference sequence). The CDR3 has 12 amino acids. The CDR3 is CASSLGGGEQYF. CDR3 sequence (DNA): TGTGCCAGCAGCTTAGGCGGGGGGGAGCAGTACTTC.

The rearrangement links TRBV24-1 to TRBJ2-5, with 7 bases lining up with TRBD1. V was clipped by 3 bases and J by 4 bases; unmatched bases: 10. Germline-derived CDR1 and CDR2 are KGHDR and SFDVKD. The CDR3 spans 16 residues. The CDR3 coding sequence is TGTGCCACCAGTGATACTCGACAGGGTGGAGGAGAGACCCAGTACTTC. Translated: CATSDTRQGGGETQYF.

The rearrangement uses TRBV3-1 (or the pseudogene TRBV3-2) and TRBJ1-3; no reliable D call. Trimming took off 4 bases at V and 4 bases at J, with 11 bases between the two ends. The CDR3 contains 14 residues. Looked up from germline, CDR1 is LGHDT and CDR2 is YNNKEL (reference sequence). The CDR3 sequence: CASSPTILGNTIYF. The DNA of the CDR3 is TGTGCCAGCAGCCCAACAATCCTCGGAAACACCATATATTTT.

The V gene is TRBV2, the J gene TRBJ1-4; TRBD1 might be the D (6 bases). CDR1 is SNHLY, CDR2 FYNNEI, per germline. The CDR3 sequence is 16 residues long. The germline V and J ends were trimmed by 1 base and 8 bases, with 17 bases remaining between them. Written as DNA, the CDR3 is TGTGCCAGCAGTGAAGGACAAAGGGGGATTGGGGAAAAACTGTTTTTT. This sequence encodes CASSEGQRGIGEKLFF.